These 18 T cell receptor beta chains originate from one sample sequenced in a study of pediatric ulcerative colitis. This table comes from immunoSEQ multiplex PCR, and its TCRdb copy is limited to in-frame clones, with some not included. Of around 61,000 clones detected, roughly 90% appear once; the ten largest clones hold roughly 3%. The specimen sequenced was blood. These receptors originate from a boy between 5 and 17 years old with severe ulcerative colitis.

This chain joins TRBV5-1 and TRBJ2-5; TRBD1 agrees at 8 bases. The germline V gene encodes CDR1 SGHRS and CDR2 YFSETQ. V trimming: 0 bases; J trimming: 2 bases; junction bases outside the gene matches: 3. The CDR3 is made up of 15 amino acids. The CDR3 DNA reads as TGCGCCAGCAGCTTGGGAGGACAGGGTCAAGAGACCCAGTACTTC. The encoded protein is CASSLGGQGQETQYF.

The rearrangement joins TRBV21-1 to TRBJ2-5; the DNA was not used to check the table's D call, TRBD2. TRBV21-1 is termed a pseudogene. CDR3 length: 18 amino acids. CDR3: CAGSIGTSGSRYQETQYF. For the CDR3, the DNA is TGTGCCGGCTCTATCGGGACTAGCGGGAGTCGGTACCAAGAGACCCAGTACTTC.

CDR3 in DNA: TGTGCCAGCAGTGAATCGGGGGGGAGCTACGAAGAGAATAGCAATCAGCCCCAGCATTTT. It is translated as CASSESGGSYEENSNQPQHF. The chain uses TRBV2 and TRBJ1-5; perhaps TRBD1 as D (5 bases). V was pared by 2 bases and J by 0 bases, with 23 bases between. The germline CDR1 and CDR2 sequences are SNHLY and FYNNEI. The CDR3 is 20 residues long.

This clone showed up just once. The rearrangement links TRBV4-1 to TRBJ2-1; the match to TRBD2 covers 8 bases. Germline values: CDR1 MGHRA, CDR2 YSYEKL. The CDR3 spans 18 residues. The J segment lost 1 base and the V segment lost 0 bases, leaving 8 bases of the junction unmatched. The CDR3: CASSQDLTGGPSYNEQFF. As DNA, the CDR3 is TGCGCCAGCAGCCAAGATCTGACGGGAGGGCCGTCCTACAATGAGCAGTTCTTC.

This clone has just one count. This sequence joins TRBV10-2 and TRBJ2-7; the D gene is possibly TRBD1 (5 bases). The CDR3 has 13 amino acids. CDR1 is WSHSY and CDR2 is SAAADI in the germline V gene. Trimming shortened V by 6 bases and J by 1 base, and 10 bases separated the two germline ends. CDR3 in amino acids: CASSGQGSYEQYF. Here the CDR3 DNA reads TGCGCCAGCAGCGGACAAGGGTCCTACGAGCAGTACTTC.

The CDR3 here is CASSQDAGTDYEQYF. CDR3 DNA sequence: TGCGCCAGCAGCCAGGACGCCGGGACAGACTACGAGCAGTACTTC. The J gene is TRBJ2-7, the V gene TRBV4-1, with 7 nucleotides matching TRBD1. Germline V gene sequence: CDR1 MGHRA, CDR2 YSYEKL. There are 15 residues in the CDR3. The J segment lost 3 bases and the V segment lost 3 bases, leaving 8 bases of the junction unmatched.

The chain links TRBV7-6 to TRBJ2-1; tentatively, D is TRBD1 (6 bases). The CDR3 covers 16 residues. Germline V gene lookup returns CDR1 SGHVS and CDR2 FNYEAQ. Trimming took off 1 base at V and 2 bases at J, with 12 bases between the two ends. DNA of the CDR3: TGTGCCAGCAGCTTAGGTCTGGGACAACCCTACAATGAGCAGTTCTTC. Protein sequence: CASSLGLGQPYNEQFF.

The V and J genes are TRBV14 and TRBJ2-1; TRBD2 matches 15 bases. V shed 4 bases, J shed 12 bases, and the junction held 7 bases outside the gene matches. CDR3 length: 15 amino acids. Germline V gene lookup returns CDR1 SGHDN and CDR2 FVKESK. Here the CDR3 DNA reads TGTGCCAGCAGCCTTGGACTAGCGGGAGGGTTGGGGCAGTTCTTC. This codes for CASSLGLAGGLGQFF.

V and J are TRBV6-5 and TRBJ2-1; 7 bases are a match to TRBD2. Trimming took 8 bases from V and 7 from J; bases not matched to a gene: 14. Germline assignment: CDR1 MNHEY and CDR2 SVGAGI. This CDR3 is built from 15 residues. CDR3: CASGPWREMRNEQFF. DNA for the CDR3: TGTGCCAGCGGGCCCTGGCGGGAGATGAGGAATGAGCAGTTCTTC.

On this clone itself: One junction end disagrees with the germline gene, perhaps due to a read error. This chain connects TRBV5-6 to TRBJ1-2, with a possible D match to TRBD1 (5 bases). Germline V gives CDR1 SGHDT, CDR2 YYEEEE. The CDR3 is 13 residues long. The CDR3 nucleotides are TGTGCCAGCAGATTGGAGGGGTACTATGGCTACACCTTC. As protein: CASRLEGYYGYTF.

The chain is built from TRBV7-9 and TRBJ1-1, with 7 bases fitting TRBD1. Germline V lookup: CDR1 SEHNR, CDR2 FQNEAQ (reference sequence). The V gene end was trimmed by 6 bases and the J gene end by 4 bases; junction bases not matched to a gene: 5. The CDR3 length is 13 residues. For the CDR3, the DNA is TGTGCCAGCAGATACACAGGGGTCACTGAAGCTTTCTTT. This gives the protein CASRYTGVTEAFF.

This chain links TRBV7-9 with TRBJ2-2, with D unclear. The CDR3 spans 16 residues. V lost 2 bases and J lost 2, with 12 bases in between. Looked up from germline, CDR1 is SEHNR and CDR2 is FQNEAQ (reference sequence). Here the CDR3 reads CASSLSPGFNTGELFF. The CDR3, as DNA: TGTGCCAGCAGCTTATCTCCAGGTTTTAACACCGGGGAGCTGTTTTTT.

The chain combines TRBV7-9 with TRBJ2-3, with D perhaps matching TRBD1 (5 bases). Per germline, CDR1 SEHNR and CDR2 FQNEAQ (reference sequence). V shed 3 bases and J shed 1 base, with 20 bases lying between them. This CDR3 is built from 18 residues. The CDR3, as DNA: TGTGCCAGCAGCTTTAAAGTGGGGCTCCCAGTCGGCACAGATACGCAGTATTTT. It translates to CASSFKVGLPVGTDTQYF.

CDR3 in amino acids: CASNPRGSTNTGELFF. CDR3 DNA: TGCGCCAGCAATCCTCGCGGCAGTACGAACACCGGGGAGCTGTTTTTT. This rearrangement joins TRBV5-1 to TRBJ2-2, with D unclear. Per germline, CDR1 SGHRS and CDR2 YFSETQ. Trimming left V 6 bases short and J 0 bases short, with 15 bases between. The CDR3 extends over 16 amino acids.

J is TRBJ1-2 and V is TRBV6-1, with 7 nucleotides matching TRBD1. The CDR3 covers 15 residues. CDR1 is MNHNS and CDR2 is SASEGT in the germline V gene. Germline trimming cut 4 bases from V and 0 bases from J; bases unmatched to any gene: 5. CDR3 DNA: TGTGCCAGCAGTGTAGCCGGGACAGCTAACTATGGCTACACCTTC. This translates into CASSVAGTANYGYTF.

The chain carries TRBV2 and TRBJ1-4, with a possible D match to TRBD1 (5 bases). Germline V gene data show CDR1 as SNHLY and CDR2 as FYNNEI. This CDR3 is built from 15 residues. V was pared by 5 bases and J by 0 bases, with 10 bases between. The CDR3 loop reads CASSWGLATNEKLFF. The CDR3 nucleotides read TGTGCCAGCAGTTGGGGCCTCGCAACTAATGAAAAACTGTTTTTT.

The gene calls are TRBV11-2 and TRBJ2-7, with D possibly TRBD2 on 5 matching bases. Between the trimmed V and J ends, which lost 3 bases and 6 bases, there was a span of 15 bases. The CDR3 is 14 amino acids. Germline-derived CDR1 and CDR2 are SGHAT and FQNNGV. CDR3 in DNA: TGTGCCAGCAGCTTGGGAGACTCCCGTCTCGAGCAGTACTTC. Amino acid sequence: CASSLGDSRLEQYF.

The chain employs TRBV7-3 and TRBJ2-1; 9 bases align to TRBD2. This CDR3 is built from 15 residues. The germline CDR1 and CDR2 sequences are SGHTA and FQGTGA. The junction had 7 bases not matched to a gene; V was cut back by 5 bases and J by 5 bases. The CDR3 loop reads CASSAGASGNNEQFF. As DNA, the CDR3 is TGTGCCAGCAGCGCCGGGGCTAGCGGGAACAATGAGCAGTTCTTC.